This T cell receptor (beta chain) was retrieved from a study of T cells in Graves' hyperthyroidism and ophthalmopathy. The study left out patients who had uncontrolled infection, other autoimmune disease, pregnancy or lactation. RNA transcripts served as the template for amplifying TCR beta CDR3 regions. First-round RT-PCR targeting the TCR CDR3 was performed with the HTBI primer set. TCRdb re-derived calls from the multiplex PCR reads in MiXCR, one entry per CDR3 protein. The profile shows some 210,000 distinct CDR3 sequences, 15% to 20% of them singletons. With 5 bases removed from V and 8 bases from J, the gap between germline ends came to 9 bases. The germline V gene encodes CDR1 MNHEY and CDR2 SMNVEV (reference sequence). CDR3 size: 12 residues.

The source of this sequence is a man aged 45-60 years with Graves' hyperthyroidism. V is TRBV27 and J is TRBJ1-4, with D possibly being TRBD1 (5 bases). Sequenced: blood. CDR3 residues: CASSGGTEKLFF. As DNA, the CDR3 is TGTGCCAGCAGTGGGGGTACCGAAAAACTGTTTTTT.